This passage covers 4 T cell receptor beta chains from one sample sequenced in a study of human T cells and chemical hapten exposure. Regarding time point: patch test 2, 6 weeks after DPC sensitization. Specified treatment: therapeutic diphenylcyclopropenone sensitization with weekly scalp DPC. TCRdb reanalysed the RACE reads using MiXCR and keeps one entry per CDR3 protein. The table shows about 400,000 distinct CDR3 sequences, with 6% to 7% occurring only once. Sequences were derived from whole blood, sampled in connection with sensitization to the hapten diphenylcyclopropenone (DPC). Source of these receptors: a woman aged 18-29 years with alopecia areata. Some clones in this sample may be carry-over from other donors' samples.

This clonotype was seen many times. The V call is TRBV12-3 or TRBV12-4, the J call TRBJ2-2, with 10 nucleotides matching TRBD2. The CDR3 length is 16 residues. With V trimmed by 5 bases and J by 3 bases, 6 bases remained unmatched. For the CDR3, the DNA is TGTGCCAGCAGTCCCTTTAGCGGGGGGCACACCGGGGAGCTGTTTTTT. It is translated as CASSPFSGGHTGELFF.

The chain couples TRBV7-2 to TRBJ2-3; the D is unclear. The germline gives CDR1 SGHTA, CDR2 FQGNSA. Trimming removed 2 bases at V and 1 base at J, with 10 bases between. CDR3 size: 15 residues. The chain's CDR3 is CASSLFSQGTDTQYF. The CDR3 coding sequence is TGTGCCAGCAGCTTATTTTCCCAGGGCACAGATACGCAGTATTTT.

The rearrangement joins TRBV4-3 to TRBJ2-1; 8 nucleotides line up with TRBD1. CDR1 is LGHNA and CDR2 is YSLEER in the germline V gene. With 1 base clipped from V and 8 bases from J, the junction kept 16 bases outside the gene matches. CDR3 length: 18 amino acids. In DNA, the CDR3 is TGCGCCAGCAGCCAAGGCGCACGGACAGGGCTGTCTGGACATGAGCAGTTCTTC. Residues: CASSQGARTGLSGHEQFF.

The genes are TRBV20-1 and TRBJ2-3, with TRBD2 identical over 9 bases. Losses at the gene ends were 0 bases for V and 6 bases for J; bases not matched to a gene: 7. CDR1 and CDR2 from the germline V gene are DFQATT and SNEGSKA (reference sequence). The CDR3 is made up of 15 amino acids. The CDR3 DNA sequence: TGCAGTGCTAGAGATACGAGCGGGGGGCTGGATACGCAGTATTTT. Translating gives CSARDTSGGLDTQYF.